The 28 T cell receptor beta chains reported below all come from one sample, sequenced in a study of CD8 T cells in ankylosing spondylitis. TCRdb re-analysed the 5' RACE reads in MiXCR, keeping a single row per CDR3 protein. The sample yields 350,000 to 450,000 distinct CDR3 sequences, 25% to 30% seen once. Study conclusions and caveats: Seemingly distinctive of ankylosing spondylitis blood was a TCR beta motif formed by eight highly homologous variants.

No antigens are known for them. The sample was blood, either unsorted or a sorted T cell fraction (not recorded which). These receptors all come from a male donor with ankylosing spondylitis.

The chain employs TRBV11-2 and TRBJ1-6; weak D call: TRBD1 (6 bases). V lost 7 bases, J lost 0 bases, and 10 bases lay in between. CDR1 and CDR2 from the germline V gene are SGHAT and FQNNGV. The CDR3 extends over 15 amino acids. CDR3 sequence reads: CASTDRSSYNSPLHF. In DNA form, the CDR3 reads TGTGCCAGCACCGACAGGAGCTCCTATAATTCACCCCTCCACTTT.

This rearrangement joins TRBV5-1 to TRBJ2-6; TRBD1 matches 8 bases. The J segment lost 1 base and the V segment lost 3 bases, leaving 12 bases of the junction unmatched. CDR1 is SGHRS and CDR2 is YFSETQ in the germline V gene. The CDR3 is made up of 19 amino acids. For the CDR3, the DNA is TGCGCCAGCAGCTGGGTAACAGGGGGTCCGCTGTCTGGGGCCAACGTCCTGACTTTC. Protein sequence: CASSWVTGGPLSGANVLTF.

This chain uses TRBV15 with TRBJ2-7, with a weak D call TRBD2 (6 bases). The CDR3 runs to 14 residues. The V gene lost 2 bases and the J gene lost 1 base, with 9 bases spanning the gap. Germline V gene lookup returns CDR1 LNHNV and CDR2 YYDKDF (reference sequence). The CDR3 here is CATSRRRESYEQYF. The CDR3 region has the DNA TGTGCCACCAGCAGAAGGAGGGAATCCTACGAGCAGTACTTC.

This clonotype has a handful of counts. The V gene is TRBV12-3 or TRBV12-4, the J gene TRBJ2-7; D remains unclear. This CDR3 comprises 15 residues. V gave up 3 bases and J gave up 6 bases, with 18 bases separating them. The CDR3 loop is CASSLDLAGVGEQYF. In DNA form, the CDR3 reads TGTGCCAGCAGTTTGGATCTCGCAGGAGTGGGCGAGCAGTACTTC.

In its sample, this clonotype was seen a few times. This chain links TRBV7-9 with TRBJ2-3; D gene ambiguous. V dropped 5 bases and J dropped 0 bases, with 12 bases sitting between them. The CDR3 is 15 residues long. Germline V lookup: CDR1 SEHNR, CDR2 FQNEAQ (reference sequence). CDR3 coding DNA: TGTGCCAGCAGCCAGATGGCGGAGAGCACAGATACGCAGTATTTT. Translated, it gives CASSQMAESTDTQYF.

The chain is built from TRBV6-1 and TRBJ2-1; D is tentatively TRBD1 or TRBD2 (5 bases each). This CDR3 spans 14 amino acids. Looked up from germline, CDR1 is MNHNS and CDR2 is SASEGT. V lost 10 bases and J 0 bases, leaving 13 bases between the germline ends. The CDR3 DNA is TGTGCCACTTACTGGGACGGCTCCTACAATGAGCAGTTCTTC. Translated, it gives CATYWDGSYNEQFF.

This clonotype was detected a few times. The chain couples TRBV20-1 to TRBJ2-3; possible D gene TRBD1, 6 bases. The CDR3 loop spans 12 amino acids. Deletions cut 6 bases from V and 0 bases from J, with 7 bases between. Looked up from germline, CDR1 is DFQATT and CDR2 is SNEGSKA (reference sequence). The CDR3 DNA reads as TGCAGTGCCACAGGGAGCACAGATACGCAGTATTTT. Translated: CSATGSTDTQYF.

CDR3 sequence reads: CATHLMGLGEAFF. The CDR3 DNA reads TGTGCCACCCACCTTATGGGTCTGGGTGAAGCTTTCTTT. The chain recombines TRBV7-9 with TRBJ1-1; D not resolved. Germline V lookup: CDR1 SEHNR, CDR2 FQNEAQ (reference sequence). The CDR3 is 13 residues long. V shed 10 bases and J shed 7 bases, with 19 bases lying between them. Looking up the rest from reference TRBV7-9 and TRBJ1-1 gives the full variable domain: DTGVSQNPRHKITKRGQNVTFRCDPISEHNRLYWYRQTLGQGPEFLTYFQNEAQLEKSRLLSDRFSAERPKGSFSTLEIQRTEQGDSAMYLCATHLMGLGEAFFGQGTRLTVV.

The CDR3 nucleotides read TGCAGCGTTAACCGGGACAGGGACCCTAACTATGGCTACACCTTC. It yields the protein CSVNRDRDPNYGYTF. The gene calls are TRBV29-1 and TRBJ1-2, with TRBD1 matching over 9 bases. Trimming cost V 5 bases and J 0 bases; bases outside gene matches: 7. CDR1 is SQVTM and CDR2 is ANQGSEA in the germline V gene. The CDR3 contains 15 residues. Combining the CDR3 with reference TRBV29-1 and TRBJ1-2 gives the whole variable domain SAVISQKPSRDICQRGTSLTIQCQVDSQVTMMFWYRQQPGQSLTLIATANQGSEATYESGFVIDKFPISRPNLTFSTLTVSNMSPEDSSIYLCSVNRDRDPNYGYTFGSGTRLTVV.

This clonotype has a handful of counts. This chain links TRBV29-1 with TRBJ1-1, with 7 bases lining up with TRBD1. V lost 4 bases and J lost 1; bases outside the gene matches: 3. Germline V gives CDR1 SQVTM, CDR2 ANQGSEA. CDR3 length equals 13 residues. This CDR3 reads CSVAAGGNTEAFF. In nucleotides, the CDR3 is TGCAGCGTTGCGGCAGGGGGGAACACTGAAGCTTTCTTT.

The genes are TRBV12-5 and TRBJ2-1; tentative D call: TRBD2 (6 bases). Germline V CDR1 and CDR2: LGHNT, FRNRAP. V was cut by 6 bases and J by 5 bases, with 8 bases left in between. The CDR3 is 12 residues long. The CDR3 here is CASGREHNEQFF. The CDR3 DNA sequence: TGTGCTAGTGGCCGGGAGCACAATGAGCAGTTCTTC.

V and J are TRBV15 and TRBJ2-7; D not resolved. This CDR3 is 15 amino acids long. Germline-derived CDR1 and CDR2 are LNHNV and YYDKDF (reference sequence). V gave up 0 bases and J gave up 7 bases, with 16 bases separating them. CDR3 region: CATSRDLRALNEQYF. The CDR3 DNA reads as TGTGCCACCAGCAGAGATCTAAGGGCCCTCAATGAGCAGTACTTC.

This chain uses TRBV25-1 with TRBJ2-2; 10 nucleotides align to TRBD1. The CDR3 loop spans 20 amino acids. Germline V gene lookup returns CDR1 MGHDK and CDR2 SYGVNS. The V gene end was trimmed by 3 bases and the J gene end by 0 bases; junction bases not matched to a gene: 13. CDR3 residues: CASSDWGTGAHKANTGELFF. Written as DNA, the CDR3 is TGTGCCAGCAGTGACTGGGGGACAGGGGCACATAAAGCGAACACCGGGGAGCTGTTTTTT.

A few counts support this clonotype. The chain joins TRBV5-1 to TRBJ2-5; 10 nucleotides agree with TRBD2. This CDR3 comprises 16 residues. The germline V gene has CDR1 SGHRS and CDR2 YFSETQ. The junction had 6 bases not matched to a gene; V was cut back by 0 bases and J by 4 bases. CDR3 bases: TGCGCCAGCAGCTTGGACGCGGCTAGCGGGAGAGAGACCCAGTACTTC. It encodes CASSLDAASGRETQYF. The variable domain in full, completed from reference TRBV5-1 and TRBJ2-5, reads KAGVTQTPRYLIKTRGQQVTLSCSPISGHRSVSWYQQTPGQGLQFLFEYFSETQRNKGNFPGRFSGRQFSNSRSEMNVSTLELGDSALYLCASSLDAASGRETQYFGPGTRLLVL.

In this sample, this clonotype turned up once. CDR3 loop: CATGTVNNEKLFF. The DNA for the CDR3 is TGTGCCACAGGGACGGTGAATAATGAAAAACTGTTTTTT. This rearrangement joins TRBV7-9 to TRBJ1-4, with D perhaps matching TRBD1 (5 bases). The CDR3 length is 13 residues. The V end was cut by 10 bases, the J end by 4 bases, with 13 bases between. Germline V gives CDR1 SEHNR, CDR2 FQNEAQ (reference sequence).

In this sample, this clonotype turned up a few times. This chain links TRBV20-1 with TRBJ1-5, with 9 bases matching TRBD1. Trimming at V came to 5 bases and at J to 6 bases, leaving 11 bases not matched to a gene. This CDR3 contains 15 residues. From germline, CDR1 is DFQATT and CDR2 SNEGSKA (reference sequence). The CDR3 here is CSARPNRGRFQPQHF. CDR3 nucleotides: TGCAGTGCTCGACCAAACAGGGGGCGCTTTCAGCCCCAGCATTTT.

The chain links TRBV10-3 to TRBJ1-6; 7 bases are a match to TRBD1. The germline V gene encodes CDR1 ENHRY and CDR2 SYGVKD. This CDR3 spans 15 amino acids. The V and J ends lost 4 bases and 7 bases, in that order; junction bases with no gene match: 7. CDR3 bases: TGTGCCATCAGTGGACAGGGTGCCGTAAATTCACCCCTCCACTTT. Its translation: CAISGQGAVNSPLHF.

The chain combines TRBV18 with TRBJ2-7; D gene ambiguous. The CDR3 is made up of 14 amino acids. Germline V gene sequence: CDR1 KGHSH, CDR2 LQKENI. Trimming left V 4 bases short and J 7 bases short, with 17 bases between. Written as DNA, the CDR3 is TGTGCCAGCTCACTTCAGTTGGGGTCCGAAGAGCAGTACTTC. As protein: CASSLQLGSEEQYF.

Ten or more counts support this clonotype. The J gene is TRBJ2-1, the V gene TRBV20-1, with D perhaps being TRBD1 or TRBD2 (6 bases each). V lost 6 bases and J lost 10, with 19 bases in between. CDR1 is DFQATT and CDR2 is SNEGSKA in the germline V gene (reference sequence). The CDR3 has 13 amino acids. The CDR3 region is CSAGRGPGAEQFF. The CDR3 DNA reads TGCAGTGCCGGAAGAGGTCCGGGGGCGGAGCAGTTCTTC.

This clonotype was observed a handful of times. The chain recombines TRBV9 with TRBJ2-3, with 8 bases aligning to TRBD2. CDR1 and CDR2 from the germline V gene are SGDLS and YYNGEE. The junction had 9 bases not matched to a gene; V was cut back by 4 bases and J by 5 bases. The CDR3 contains 15 residues. The CDR3 nucleotides read TGTGCCAGCAGCCTTGCAGCGGGAGTGGTAGATACGCAGTATTTT. The encoded protein is CASSLAAGVVDTQYF. Combining the CDR3 with reference TRBV9 and TRBJ2-3 gives the whole variable domain DSGVTQTPKHLITATGQRVTLRCSPRSGDLSVYWYQQSLDQGLQFLIQYYNGEERAKGNILERFSAQQFPDLHSELNLSSLELGDSALYFCASSLAAGVVDTQYFGPGTRLTVL.

This clonotype was recorded a few times. V is TRBV29-1 and J is TRBJ1-1; no firm D call. V lost 0 bases, J lost 3 bases, and 5 bases lay in between. This CDR3 contains 12 residues. CDR1 and CDR2 from the germline V gene are SQVTM and ANQGSEA. DNA of the CDR3: TGCAGCGTTGAAGATCAGTACACTGAAGCTTTCTTT. As protein: CSVEDQYTEAFF.

The chain joins TRBV18 to TRBJ1-6; 8 bases line up with TRBD1. Germline lookup yields CDR1 KGHSH and CDR2 LQKENI. The CDR3 totals 15 residues. Trimming cost V 2 bases and J 9 bases; bases outside gene matches: 6. The CDR3, as DNA: TGTGCCAGCTCACCAGGACAGGGCACAGGTTCACCCCTCCACTTT. It codes for CASSPGQGTGSPLHF.

The chain couples TRBV3-1 to TRBJ1-6; D is undetermined. Trimming shortened V by 0 bases and J by 14 bases, and 14 bases separated the two germline ends. The germline CDR1 and CDR2 sequences are LGHDT and YNNKEL (reference sequence). There are 14 residues in the CDR3. Here the CDR3 reads CASSQDNPPYSLHF. The CDR3 DNA reads as TGTGCCAGCAGCCAAGATAACCCGCCTTATTCCCTCCACTTT.

The chain links TRBV5-1 to TRBJ2-3, with D possibly TRBD1 on 6 matching bases. The CDR3 extends over 14 amino acids. V was trimmed by 4 bases and J by 2 bases, leaving 11 bases between them. Looked up from germline, CDR1 is SGHRS and CDR2 is YFSETQ. DNA of the CDR3: TGCGCCAGCAGCATGGGACAAAACACAGATACGCAGTATTTT. It yields the protein CASSMGQNTDTQYF.

The chain couples TRBV7-4 to TRBJ1-5; D might be TRBD1 (5 bases). The germline V gene encodes CDR1 SGHVT and CDR2 SQSDAQ. The CDR3 is made up of 16 amino acids. V gave up 8 bases and J gave up 3 bases, with 20 bases separating them. In nucleotides, the CDR3 is TGTGCCAGCCCGAGTCAATTACAGGTTTCCAATCAGCCCCAGCATTTT. It yields the protein CASPSQLQVSNQPQHF.

This clonotype was detected a few times. The V and J genes are TRBV18 and TRBJ2-5; the D is unclear. Germline values: CDR1 KGHSH, CDR2 LQKENI. The CDR3 contains 14 residues. Trimming removed 3 bases at V and 1 base at J, with 9 bases between. CDR3 loop: CASSPVYSQETQYF. For the CDR3, the DNA is TGTGCCAGCTCACCGGTTTACAGCCAAGAGACCCAGTACTTC.

A few counts support this clonotype. V gene TRBV24-1 combines with J gene TRBJ2-1; D remains unclear. This CDR3 is 18 amino acids long. V was clipped by 2 bases and J by 5 bases, with 21 bases between them. Per germline, CDR1 KGHDR and CDR2 SFDVKD. The CDR3 sequence: CATSDSPNPAGQDNEQFF. As DNA, the CDR3 is TGTGCCACCAGTGATTCCCCGAACCCTGCCGGTCAGGACAATGAGCAGTTCTTC.

This clonotype was counted many times. The chain carries TRBV15 and TRBJ2-7; D unclear. The CDR3 runs 15 residues. Germline V gene sequence: CDR1 LNHNV, CDR2 YYDKDF (reference sequence). Trimming removed 0 bases from V and 1 base from J, with 10 bases in between. The CDR3 loop reads CATSRDPHGSYEQYF. The CDR3 bases are TGTGCCACCAGCAGAGATCCGCACGGATCCTACGAGCAGTACTTC.